This T cell receptor (beta chain) was identified in a study of T cells in Graves' hyperthyroidism and ophthalmopathy. Thyroid ultrasound and orbital computed tomography, with clinical symptoms and serum thyroxine and TRAb, informed diagnoses. An approximately 9.4 ml volume of fresh peripheral blood provided the PBMCs. Researchers amplified the TCR beta CDR3 regions from RNA transcripts. HTBI primers were the set used in a first-round RT-PCR of the TCR CDR3. One entry per CDR3 protein, called by TCRdb with MiXCR from the multiplex PCR reads. The sample lists nearly 600,000 distinct CDR3 sequences, approximately 15% seen once, with roughly 6.9% in the top ten. The germline V gene encodes CDR1 DFQATT and CDR2 SNEGSKA (reference sequence). V shed 6 bases, J shed 0 bases, and the junction held 12 bases outside the gene matches. This CDR3 has 19 residues. This clonotype occurred many times. Its antigen is unidentified.

Broader study findings: Most clonotypes that expanded in the thyroid above 0.001 also showed up in blood.

The J gene is TRBJ2-1, the V gene TRBV20-1, with TRBD2 matching 15 bases. Sequences were obtained from blood. The source of this sequence is a woman between 18 and 30 years old with Graves' ophthalmopathy. The CDR3 sequence: CSAKLWTSGRASSYNEQFF. CDR3 DNA sequence: TGCAGTGCGAAGCTCTGGACTAGCGGGAGGGCCAGCTCCTACAATGAGCAGTTCTTC.